The source of this TCR beta chain is a study of T cell responses to AZD1222 COVID-19 vaccine. On this clone itself: The antigen remains undetermined.

Study-level points and caveats: The span of vaccine-associated CD4 TCRs extended across spike, with dominance at 160-218 and 743-854. Vaccination with two AZD1222 doses was followed by a rise in Spike-specific TCR breadth and depth. Donors were mostly white British, more females; clonal diversity possibly underestimated. It was only a handful of AZD1222 recipients who were seropositive at baseline.

Clones were read by immunoSEQ multiplex PCR, and TCRdb kept only the in-frame ones, dropping some. The sample lists 170,000 or so clones, 85% to 95% occurring once. Germline CDR1 is GTSNPN and CDR2 is SVGIG (reference sequence). The CDR3 extends over 15 amino acids. The trim removed 2 bases at V and 6 bases at J, leaving 10 bases unmatched. This sequence originates from an adult in good health. The chain recombines TRBV30 with TRBJ1-2; 9 bases are shared with TRBD1. Material: peripheral blood, obtained on day 0 of AZD1222 vaccination. In DNA form, the CDR3 reads TGTGCCTGGAGTCCAGGACAGGGGCCTAAGGATGGCTACACCTTC. Translating it yields CAWSPGQGPKDGYTF.